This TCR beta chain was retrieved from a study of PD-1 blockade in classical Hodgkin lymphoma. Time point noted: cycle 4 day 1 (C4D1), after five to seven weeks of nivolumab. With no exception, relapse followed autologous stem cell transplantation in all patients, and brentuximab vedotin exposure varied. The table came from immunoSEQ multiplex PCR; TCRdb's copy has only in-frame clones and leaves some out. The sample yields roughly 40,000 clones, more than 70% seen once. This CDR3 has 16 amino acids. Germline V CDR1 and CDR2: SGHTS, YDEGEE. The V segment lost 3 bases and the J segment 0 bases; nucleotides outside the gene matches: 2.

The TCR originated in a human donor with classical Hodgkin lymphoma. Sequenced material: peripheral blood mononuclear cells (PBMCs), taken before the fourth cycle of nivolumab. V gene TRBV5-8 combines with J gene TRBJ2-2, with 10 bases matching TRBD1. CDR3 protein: CASSSGQGTNTGELFF. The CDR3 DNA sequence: TGTGCCAGCAGCTCGGGACAGGGGACGAACACCGGGGAGCTGTTTTTT.